These 30 T cell receptor beta chains share one sample of origin, sequenced in a study of regulatory T cells in long-lasting Graves disease. HTBI primers from iRepertoire and Arm-PCR of CDR3 regions yielded the TCR beta libraries. TCRdb re-derived calls from the multiplex PCR reads in MiXCR, one entry per CDR3 protein. The repertoire has more than 300,000 distinct CDR3 sequences, approximately 25% of them found once; the top ten carry about 27%. Described time point: persistent/refractory GD, antithyroid drugs over 5 years with positive TRAb. Isolated PBMC RNA provided the starting material for the TCR library. Sequenced here: peripheral blood mononuclear cells (PBMCs), sampled when the disease was refractory, from a patient treated with antithyroid drugs. The receptor set was obtained from a woman between 35 and 50 years old with Graves disease.

The rearrangement joins TRBV5-1 to TRBJ1-3; 8 positions agree with TRBD1. Looked up from germline, CDR1 is SGHRS and CDR2 is YFSETQ. CDR3 size: 15 residues. V shed 4 bases, J shed 4 bases, and the junction held 7 bases outside the gene matches. Here the CDR3 DNA reads TGCGCCAGCAGCCCCGGACAGGGAGTCGGAAACACCATATATTTT. Its protein is CASSPGQGVGNTIYF.

This clonotype was observed once. The CDR3 protein is CASSLGGQGYIQYF. In DNA form, the CDR3 reads TGTGCCAGCAGCTTAGGGGGACAGGGTTACATTCAGTACTTC. This chain uses TRBV7-8 with TRBJ2-4; 9 bases map to TRBD1. The ends lost 1 base at V and 8 bases at J; junction bases unmatched: 3. Germline V CDR1 and CDR2: SGHVS, FQNEAQ. The CDR3 length is 14 residues. Full variable domain (remainder filled in from reference TRBV7-8 and TRBJ2-4): GAGVSQSPRYKVAKRGQDVALRCDPISGHVSLFWYQQALGQGPEFLTYFQNEAQLDKSGLPSDRFFAERPEGSVSTLKIQRTQQEDSAVYLCASSLGGQGYIQYFGAGTRLSVL.

The CDR3 protein is CASSLVPGRYNEQFF. The CDR3 nucleotides read TGTGCCAGCAGCTTAGTCCCCGGGAGATACAATGAGCAGTTCTTC. The V call is TRBV7-6, the J call TRBJ2-1; TRBD2 is a possible D gene (6 bases). V lost 1 base and J 4 bases, leaving 11 bases between the germline ends. Germline-derived CDR1 and CDR2 are SGHVS and FNYEAQ. This CDR3 region has 15 residues.

This clonotype was counted between two and nine times. The rearrangement joins TRBV29-1 to TRBJ1-2; TRBD1 matches 7 bases. This CDR3 is built from 14 residues. Per germline, CDR1 SQVTM and CDR2 ANQGSEA. Losses at the gene ends were 6 bases for V and 3 bases for J; bases not matched to a gene: 10. DNA of the CDR3: TGCAGCGTGACTCGACAGGGCGTAGACTATGGCTACACCTTC. Amino acids: CSVTRQGVDYGYTF. The variable domain in full, with the rest retrieved from reference TRBV29-1 and TRBJ1-2, is SAVISQKPSRDICQRGTSLTIQCQVDSQVTMMFWYRQQPGQSLTLIATANQGSEATYESGFVIDKFPISRPNLTFSTLTVSNMSPEDSSIYLCSVTRQGVDYGYTFGSGTRLTVV.

This clonotype was counted only a few times. This chain links TRBV5-1 with TRBJ2-4; 8 nucleotides line up with TRBD2. CDR1 is SGHRS and CDR2 is YFSETQ in the germline V gene. The J segment lost 0 bases and the V segment lost 0 bases, leaving 2 bases of the junction unmatched. The length of the CDR3 is 16 residues. CDR3 nucleotides: TGCGCCAGCAGCTTGGACAGCGGGAGAGCCAAAAACATTCAGTACTTC. Translation gives CASSLDSGRAKNIQYF.

J is TRBJ1-3 and V is TRBV11-2; D remains ambiguous. V dropped 3 bases and J dropped 8 bases, with 17 bases sitting between them. The CDR3 spans 15 residues. Per germline, CDR1 SGHAT and CDR2 FQNNGV. The CDR3 DNA is TGTGCCAGCAGCTTCGGTGAAATTAAACTCCACACCATATATTTT. It specifies CASSFGEIKLHTIYF.

This clonotype was found a few times. The V call is TRBV27, the J call TRBJ2-7, with 9 bases matching TRBD1. Per the germline V gene, CDR1 is MNHEY and CDR2 is SMNVEV (reference sequence). J was trimmed by 2 bases and V by 6 bases; bases with no gene match: 5. This CDR3 comprises 14 residues. The CDR3 region has the DNA TGTGCCAGCAGCCGGACAGGGGTTCCCTACGAGCAGTACTTC. Translation gives CASSRTGVPYEQYF.

This clonotype was observed at least ten times. The rearrangement joins TRBV5-6 to TRBJ2-5, with no clear D. Germline V lookup: CDR1 SGHDT, CDR2 YYEEEE. Trimming left V 0 bases short and J 2 bases short, with 5 bases between. The CDR3 contains 13 residues. This chain's CDR3 is CASSLDVQETQYF. The CDR3 DNA sequence: TGTGCCAGCAGCTTGGACGTTCAAGAGACCCAGTACTTC.

This clonotype was counted many times. J is TRBJ2-4 and V is TRBV7-8, with D maybe TRBD2 (7 bases). Germline CDR1 is SGHVS and CDR2 is FQNEAQ. V was trimmed by 5 bases and J by 7 bases, leaving 15 bases between them. The CDR3 loop spans 14 amino acids. The CDR3, as DNA: TGTGCCAGCAGCAGGGGGGGACCTCCGAACATTCAGTACTTC. Its translation is CASSRGGPPNIQYF. The full variable domain, with the rest looked up from reference TRBV7-8 and TRBJ2-4, is GAGVSQSPRYKVAKRGQDVALRCDPISGHVSLFWYQQALGQGPEFLTYFQNEAQLDKSGLPSDRFFAERPEGSVSTLKIQRTQQEDSAVYLCASSRGGPPNIQYFGAGTRLSVL.

This clonotype was recorded many times. The chain has TRBV28 and TRBJ1-1; the D is unclear. CDR1 and CDR2 from the germline V gene are MDHEN and SYDVKM. V was cut by 6 bases and J by 1 base, with 9 bases left in between. The CDR3 length is 13 residues. The CDR3 DNA reads TGTGCCAGCAGCTTAAGTAGGAACACTGAAGCTTTCTTT. The encoded protein is CASSLSRNTEAFF.

This clonotype was counted at least ten times. The J gene is TRBJ1-1, the V gene TRBV12-3 or TRBV12-4, with a possible D match to TRBD1 (5 bases). Trimming left V 3 bases short and J 3 bases short, with 8 bases between. The CDR3 covers 13 residues. The CDR3 coding sequence is TGTGCCAGCAGTTTTCAGGGCCACACTGAAGCTTTCTTT. Encoded protein: CASSFQGHTEAFF.

The V gene is TRBV12-3 or TRBV12-4, the J gene TRBJ1-1; maybe TRBD1 (6 bases). V was shortened by 7 bases and J by 1 base, with 13 bases between the two germline ends. The CDR3 extends over 14 amino acids. CDR3 protein: CASNLGHRNTEAFF. The CDR3 nucleotides read TGTGCCAGCAACCTGGGACATCGGAACACTGAAGCTTTCTTT.

This clonotype was detected ten times or more. The V call is TRBV10-3, the J call TRBJ1-5; TRBD1 matches at 7 bases. This CDR3 is built from 15 residues. V shed 0 bases, J shed 6 bases, and the junction held 5 bases outside the gene matches. Germline lookup yields CDR1 ENHRY and CDR2 SYGVKD. CDR3 in amino acids: CAISESVQGVQPQHF. CDR3 nucleotide sequence: TGTGCCATCAGTGAGTCGGTGCAGGGGGTTCAGCCCCAGCATTTT.

This clonotype has at least ten counts. The CDR3 is CASSEAVAVQETQYF. The CDR3 DNA reads TGTGCCAGCAGTGAAGCGGTAGCGGTCCAAGAGACCCAGTACTTC. The chain couples TRBV9 to TRBJ2-5, with D maybe TRBD2 (6 bases). The CDR3 spans 15 residues. V was clipped by 5 bases and J by 1 base, with 15 bases between them. Germline CDR1 and CDR2: SGDLS and YYNGEE.

This clonotype was found a few times. This rearrangement joins TRBV20-1 to TRBJ1-3; a weak D match, TRBD1 (5 bases). This CDR3 spans 14 amino acids. CDR1 and CDR2 (germline): DFQATT, SNEGSKA (reference sequence). V was clipped by 5 bases and J by 3 bases, with 14 bases between them. The CDR3 DNA reads TGCAGTGCTGGGGCCCGGACGGGTGGAAACACCATATATTTT. This gives the protein CSAGARTGGNTIYF.

This clonotype was found many times. This chain uses TRBV28 with TRBJ2-7; D remains unclear. CDR1 MDHEN and CDR2 SYDVKM come from the germline V gene. This CDR3 has 15 amino acids. The V gene lost 1 base and the J gene lost 2 bases, with 12 bases spanning the gap. The chain's CDR3 is CASSLFYLGPYEQYF. The CDR3 DNA follows: TGTGCCAGCAGTTTATTCTACTTAGGACCCTACGAGCAGTACTTC.

This clonotype was detected a few times. The chain links TRBV7-9 to TRBJ1-4, with D unclear. With 1 base removed from V and 4 bases from J, the gap between germline ends came to 7 bases. The CDR3 extends over 14 amino acids. Germline CDR1 reads SEHNR; CDR2 reads FQNEAQ (reference sequence). The CDR3 here is CASSLGQRNEKLFF. CDR3 bases: TGTGCCAGCAGCTTAGGGCAGCGTAATGAAAAACTGTTTTTT.

This chain joins TRBV5-1 and TRBJ2-3; tentative D call: TRBD2 (6 bases). Germline V CDR1 and CDR2: SGHRS, YFSETQ. The CDR3 covers 14 residues. V lost 3 bases, J lost 0 bases, and 8 bases lay in between. The DNA for the CDR3 is TGCGCCAGCAGCTGGGGGGTTAGCACAGATACGCAGTATTTT. It encodes CASSWGVSTDTQYF.

This clonotype has a count of ten or more. V and J are TRBV5-1 and TRBJ2-4, with D perhaps being TRBD1 or TRBD2 (5 bases each). This CDR3 spans 13 amino acids. Germline V CDR1 and CDR2: SGHRS, YFSETQ. Trimming shortened V by 0 bases and J by 5 bases, and 6 bases separated the two germline ends. This CDR3 reads CASSLGDQNIQYF. DNA for the CDR3: TGCGCCAGCAGCTTGGGGGACCAAAACATTCAGTACTTC.

This chain links TRBV5-1 with TRBJ2-2; 7 bases align to TRBD2. V lost 0 bases, J lost 1 base, and 18 bases stayed unmatched. The CDR3 loop spans 21 amino acids. From germline, CDR1 is SGHRS and CDR2 YFSETQ. The CDR3: CASSLVPNSRLAVLNTGELFF. Written as DNA, the CDR3 is TGCGCCAGCAGCTTGGTTCCCAACTCTCGGCTAGCGGTCCTGAACACCGGGGAGCTGTTTTTT.

This clonotype has a count of ten or more. The chain recombines TRBV28 with TRBJ1-1, with TRBD1 matching 9 bases. V dropped 6 bases and J dropped 6; count of bases not matched to a gene: 11. Germline V lookup: CDR1 MDHEN, CDR2 SYDVKM. The CDR3 consists of 15 residues. CDR3 coding DNA: TGTGCCAGCAGGGAAAAAACAGGGGGCTTGGCTGAAGCTTTCTTT. Amino acid sequence: CASREKTGGLAEAFF.

This clonotype was picked up many times. The chain employs TRBV20-1 and TRBJ1-6, with D hard to call. The CDR3 sequence is 15 residues long. Per germline, CDR1 DFQATT and CDR2 SNEGSKA (reference sequence). The germline V and J ends were trimmed by 6 bases and 0 bases, with 12 bases remaining between them. CDR3 in DNA: TGCAGTGCCCCTCAGTCAGTCTCCTATAATTCACCCCTCCACTTT. Translating gives CSAPQSVSYNSPLHF.

This clonotype has more than one count but fewer than ten. The chain carries TRBV12-3 or TRBV12-4 and TRBJ2-5; 7 bases line up with TRBD1. The DNA end is a closer match to TRBJ2-1, so the J assignment may be wrong. The CDR3 runs to 14 residues. The CDR3 spells CASSPDRHYNEQFF. DNA for the CDR3: TGTGCCAGCAGCCCGGACAGGCATTACAATGAGCAGTTCTTC.

Here the CDR3 reads CASRARAIERGVNSYEQYF. DNA of the CDR3: TGCGCCAGCAGAGCAAGAGCCATTGAGAGGGGGGTAAACTCCTACGAGCAGTACTTC. The chain recombines TRBV4-1 with TRBJ2-7; perhaps D is TRBD1 or TRBD2 (6 bases each). Trimming stripped 6 bases from V and 0 bases from J, with 27 bases between. The CDR3 runs to 19 residues. Germline CDR1 MGHRA, CDR2 YSYEKL.

This clonotype appeared a few times. The chain carries TRBV12-3 or TRBV12-4 and TRBJ1-4; D unclear. V lost 7 bases and J lost 8, with 14 bases in between. This CDR3 spans 13 amino acids. The CDR3 sequence is CASKERQAEKLFF. The CDR3 DNA sequence: TGTGCCAGCAAGGAACGGCAGGCAGAAAAACTGTTTTTT.

In the case of this clonotype: This sequence may be a read error, since a much larger clone differs from it by one base. This chain connects TRBV2 to TRBJ1-4; TRBD1 is a possible D gene (5 bases). The germline gives CDR1 SNHLY, CDR2 FYNNEI. Trimming took 7 bases from V and 2 from J, leaving 8 bases between them. The length of the CDR3 is 13 residues. CDR3 loop: CASMGRTNEKLFF. The DNA for the CDR3 is TGTGCCAGCATGGGACGGACTAATGAAAAACTGTTTTTT.

In this sample, this clonotype turned up many times. A junction boundary mismatches the germline segment, possibly from a read error. This chain connects TRBV28 to TRBJ1-5; the D gene is possibly TRBD1 (6 bases). Germline assignment: CDR1 MDHEN and CDR2 SYDVKM. CDR3 length: 17 residues. The CDR3: CASSSLQIQGSDQPQHF. CDR3 coding DNA: TGTGCCAGCAGTTCCCTCCAGATACAGGGTAGCGATCAGCCCCAGCATTTT.

Only a few counts were recorded for this clonotype. The chain carries TRBV19 and TRBJ1-5, with D possibly matching TRBD1 (5 bases). Germline V lookup: CDR1 LNHDA, CDR2 SQIVND (reference sequence). With 8 bases removed from V and 4 bases from J, the gap between germline ends came to 18 bases. The CDR3 covers 15 residues. The CDR3 sequence: CASQRQISVNQPQHF. In nucleotides, the CDR3 is TGTGCCAGTCAAAGACAGATAAGCGTTAATCAGCCCCAGCATTTT.

This clonotype was found many times. The V call is TRBV11-2, the J call TRBJ2-5; D remains ambiguous. CDR1 and CDR2 (germline): SGHAT, FQNNGV. V shed 2 bases and J shed 5 bases, with 9 bases lying between them. The CDR3 runs 13 residues. The CDR3 loop is CASSLLLKETQYF. CDR3 in DNA: TGTGCCAGCAGCTTATTGTTAAAGGAGACCCAGTACTTC.

This clonotype has just a few counts. The genes are TRBV5-1 and TRBJ2-5; D possibly corresponds to TRBD1 (6 bases). Germline assignment: CDR1 SGHRS and CDR2 YFSETQ. This CDR3 comprises 14 residues. Between the trimmed V and J ends, which lost 3 bases and 4 bases, there was a span of 13 bases. The chain's CDR3 is CASSSPQGPETQYF. Written as DNA, the CDR3 is TGCGCCAGCAGCTCCCCACAGGGCCCAGAGACCCAGTACTTC.